Presented here are 16 T cell receptor beta chains from one specimen sequenced in a study of OX40 agonist ivuxolimab in advanced cancers. Libraries were prepared by immunoSEQ multiplex PCR; TCRdb keeps only in-frame clonotypes and omits some of them. Among approximately 79,000 clones, around 86% were seen once, and the ten largest hold approximately 0.54%. The starting material was CD4+ or CD8+ T cells sorted from blood, obtained in a trial of the OX40 agonist ivuxolimab. Receptor source: an adult with an advanced solid tumor such as melanoma, head and neck, liver or kidney cancer.

The chain has TRBV6-4 and TRBJ2-7; 12 bases line up with TRBD2. After removal of 8 bases from V and 2 bases from J, the junction contained 19 bases not matched to a gene. Germline CDR1 reads MRHNA; CDR2 reads SNTAGT. The CDR3 consists of 19 residues. The CDR3 nucleotides read TGTGCCAGCTCAGGGGAGGGACTAGCGGGTCTCTCCTTCCCCTACGAGCAGTACTTC. Protein sequence: CASSGEGLAGLSFPYEQYF.

The CDR3 nucleotides are TGTGCCAGCAGCTTGTCTAGCAATCAGCCCCAGCATTTT. It encodes CASSLSSNQPQHF. The chain is built from TRBV5-8 and TRBJ1-5, with D uncertain. Looked up from germline, CDR1 is SGHTS and CDR2 is YDEGEE. V lost 1 base and J lost 0, with 2 bases in between. The CDR3 length is 13 residues.

The chain combines TRBV6-4 with TRBJ1-5; no clear D. This CDR3 contains 13 residues. Germline V gene sequence: CDR1 MRHNA, CDR2 SNTAGT. V dropped 5 bases and J dropped 4 bases, with 9 bases sitting between them. CDR3 DNA: TGTGCCAGCAGTCTCGACCGAAATCAGCCCCAGCATTTT. Protein sequence: CASSLDRNQPQHF.

This rearrangement joins TRBV6-5 to TRBJ2-7; D gene uncertain. The CDR3 totals 12 residues. Trimming stripped 9 bases from V and 4 bases from J, with 13 bases between. In germline, CDR1 is MNHEY, CDR2 SVGAGI. The CDR3 here is CASQRNVYEQYF. Written as DNA, the CDR3 is TGTGCCAGTCAGAGAAACGTATACGAGCAGTACTTC.

The chain links TRBV2 to TRBJ1-2; 7 bases match TRBD1. Trimming cost V 6 bases and J 8 bases; bases outside gene matches: 15. CDR3 length: 15 residues. The V gene's germline CDR1 is SNHLY and CDR2 FYNNEI. The CDR3 DNA reads as TGTGCCAGCAGCAAACAGGGACAGCTTACGGGCGGCTACACCTTC. It codes for CASSKQGQLTGGYTF. Variable domain in full (rest from reference TRBV2 and TRBJ1-2): EPEVTQTPSHQVTQMGQEVILRCVPISNHLYFYWYRQILGQKVEFLVSFYNNEISEKSEIFDDQFSVERPDGSNFTLKIRSTKLEDSAMYFCASSKQGQLTGGYTFGSGTRLTVV.

V and J are TRBV19 and TRBJ1-1; D ambiguous. Germline CDR1 and CDR2: LNHDA and SQIVND (reference sequence). The CDR3 length is 11 residues. V was cut by 8 bases and J by 7 bases, with 11 bases left in between. CDR3: CASESLGEAFF. CDR3 DNA: TGTGCCAGTGAGAGTTTGGGTGAAGCTTTCTTT.

V is TRBV5-4 and J is TRBJ2-2; TRBD1 aligns across 9 bases. V was clipped by 2 bases and J by 2 bases; unmatched bases: 4. CDR1 SGHNT and CDR2 YYREEE come from the germline V gene (reference sequence). This CDR3 has 16 amino acids. CDR3 in DNA: TGTGCCAGCAGCTTTCCGGGACAGGGAAACACCGGGGAGCTGTTTTTT. Amino acids: CASSFPGQGNTGELFF.

The chain carries TRBV7-6 and TRBJ2-1; no firm D call. V dropped 1 base and J dropped 10 bases, with 11 bases sitting between them. The CDR3 extends over 13 amino acids. CDR1 is SGHVS and CDR2 is FNYEAQ in the germline V gene. This chain's CDR3 is CASSLVTSSEQFF. The DNA for the CDR3 is TGTGCCAGCAGCTTAGTTACGTCGAGCGAGCAGTTCTTC.

V is TRBV2 and J is TRBJ1-3; weak D call: TRBD1 (6 bases). The CDR3 runs 16 residues. Deletions cut 6 bases from V and 0 bases from J, with 15 bases between. CDR1 is SNHLY, CDR2 FYNNEI, per germline. The CDR3 nucleotides are TGTGCCAGCAGCCTGGACAGCTCGCGCTCTGGAAACACCATATATTTT. Translation gives CASSLDSSRSGNTIYF.

The rearrangement links TRBV9 to TRBJ1-2; D is unclear. Between the trimmed V and J ends, which lost 0 bases and 4 bases, there was a span of 16 bases. Per the germline V gene, CDR1 is SGDLS and CDR2 is YYNGEE. This CDR3 has 16 residues. The CDR3 loop reads CASSVEVTNQLYGYTF. CDR3 nucleotide sequence: TGTGCCAGCAGCGTAGAGGTGACAAATCAACTCTATGGCTACACCTTC.

V is TRBV19 and J is TRBJ2-7; tentative D call: TRBD2 (5 bases). Trimming stripped 9 bases from V and 1 base from J, with 13 bases between. Germline CDR1 is LNHDA and CDR2 is SQIVND (reference sequence). The CDR3 sequence is 13 residues long. CDR3 nucleotide sequence: TGTGCCAGCACAAGCTCGGGGTCCTACGAGCAGTACTTC. Protein product: CASTSSGSYEQYF.

The V gene is TRBV29-1, the J gene TRBJ1-2; TRBD1 is a possible D gene (6 bases). The V end lost 0 bases, the J end lost 7 bases, and 15 bases lay between the germline ends. CDR3 size: 14 residues. The V gene's germline CDR1 is SQVTM and CDR2 ANQGSEA. The chain's CDR3 is CSVEEGNRVGGYTF. The CDR3 nucleotides are TGCAGCGTTGAAGAGGGGAACAGGGTTGGTGGCTACACCTTC.

The chain couples TRBV30 to TRBJ1-5, with D possibly TRBD1 on 6 matching bases. CDR3 length: 13 residues. V gave up 7 bases and J gave up 0 bases, with 10 bases separating them. CDR1 GTSNPN and CDR2 SVGIG come from the germline V gene (reference sequence). The CDR3 sequence is CAYTRGSNQPQHF. CDR3 sequence (DNA): TGTGCCTACACCAGGGGTAGCAATCAGCCCCAGCATTTT. Using reference TRBV30 and TRBJ1-5 for the parts outside the CDR3, the full variable domain is SQTIHQWPATLVQPVGSPLSLECTVEGTSNPNLYWYRQAAGRGLQLLFYSVGIGQISSEVPQNLSASRPQDRQFILSSKKLLLSDSGFYLCAYTRGSNQPQHFGDGTRLSIL.

The V and J genes are TRBV6-1 and TRBJ1-3; D is ambiguous. The CDR3 spans 12 residues. Germline V gives CDR1 MNHNS, CDR2 SASEGT. V was pared by 6 bases and J by 5 bases, with 8 bases between. The CDR3 is CASSKSRNTIYF. The CDR3, as DNA: TGTGCCAGCAGCAAATCAAGAAACACCATATATTTT.

This chain uses TRBV2 with TRBJ2-6; D might be TRBD2 (6 bases). From germline, CDR1 is SNHLY and CDR2 FYNNEI. CDR3 length equals 16 residues. V shed 5 bases and J shed 0 bases, with 11 bases lying between them. The CDR3 sequence is CASSPGLISGANVLTF. The CDR3 DNA sequence: TGTGCCAGCAGTCCGGGACTCATCTCTGGGGCCAACGTCCTGACTTTC.

This clone came up a few times. V and J are TRBV19 and TRBJ2-1; D may be TRBD1 or TRBD2 (5 bases each). CDR1 and CDR2 (germline): LNHDA, SQIVND (reference sequence). V lost 5 bases and J 5 bases, leaving 13 bases between the germline ends. This CDR3 is 14 amino acids long. The CDR3 region is CASSEGRRDNEQFF. CDR3 sequence (DNA): TGTGCCAGTAGTGAGGGGAGAAGGGACAATGAGCAGTTCTTC.